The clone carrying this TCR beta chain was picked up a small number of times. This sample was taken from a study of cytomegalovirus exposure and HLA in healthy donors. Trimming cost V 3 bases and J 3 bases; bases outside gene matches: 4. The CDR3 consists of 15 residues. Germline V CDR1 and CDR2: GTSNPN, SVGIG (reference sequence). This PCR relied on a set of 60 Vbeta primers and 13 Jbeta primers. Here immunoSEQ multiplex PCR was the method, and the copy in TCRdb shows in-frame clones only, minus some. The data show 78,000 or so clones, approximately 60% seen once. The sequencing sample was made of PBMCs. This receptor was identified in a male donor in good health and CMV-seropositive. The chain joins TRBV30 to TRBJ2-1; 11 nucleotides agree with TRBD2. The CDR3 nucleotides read TGTGCCTGGAGCACTAGCGGGGGAGGCTACAATGAGCAGTTCTTC. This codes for CAWSTSGGGYNEQFF.